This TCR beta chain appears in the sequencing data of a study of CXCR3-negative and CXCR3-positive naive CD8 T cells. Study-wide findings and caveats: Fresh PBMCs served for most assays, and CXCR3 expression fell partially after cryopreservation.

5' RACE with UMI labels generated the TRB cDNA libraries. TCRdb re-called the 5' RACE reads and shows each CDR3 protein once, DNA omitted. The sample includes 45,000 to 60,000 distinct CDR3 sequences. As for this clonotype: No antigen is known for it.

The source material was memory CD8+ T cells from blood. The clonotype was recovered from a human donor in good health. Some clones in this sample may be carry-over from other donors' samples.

The CDR3 sequence: CASSSDRVHSPLHF. The V and J genes are TRBV4-3 and TRBJ1-6; with no DNA, the TCRdb D assignment of TRBD1 cannot be verified. There are 14 residues in the CDR3. Per the germline V gene, CDR1 is LGHNA and CDR2 is YSLEER.